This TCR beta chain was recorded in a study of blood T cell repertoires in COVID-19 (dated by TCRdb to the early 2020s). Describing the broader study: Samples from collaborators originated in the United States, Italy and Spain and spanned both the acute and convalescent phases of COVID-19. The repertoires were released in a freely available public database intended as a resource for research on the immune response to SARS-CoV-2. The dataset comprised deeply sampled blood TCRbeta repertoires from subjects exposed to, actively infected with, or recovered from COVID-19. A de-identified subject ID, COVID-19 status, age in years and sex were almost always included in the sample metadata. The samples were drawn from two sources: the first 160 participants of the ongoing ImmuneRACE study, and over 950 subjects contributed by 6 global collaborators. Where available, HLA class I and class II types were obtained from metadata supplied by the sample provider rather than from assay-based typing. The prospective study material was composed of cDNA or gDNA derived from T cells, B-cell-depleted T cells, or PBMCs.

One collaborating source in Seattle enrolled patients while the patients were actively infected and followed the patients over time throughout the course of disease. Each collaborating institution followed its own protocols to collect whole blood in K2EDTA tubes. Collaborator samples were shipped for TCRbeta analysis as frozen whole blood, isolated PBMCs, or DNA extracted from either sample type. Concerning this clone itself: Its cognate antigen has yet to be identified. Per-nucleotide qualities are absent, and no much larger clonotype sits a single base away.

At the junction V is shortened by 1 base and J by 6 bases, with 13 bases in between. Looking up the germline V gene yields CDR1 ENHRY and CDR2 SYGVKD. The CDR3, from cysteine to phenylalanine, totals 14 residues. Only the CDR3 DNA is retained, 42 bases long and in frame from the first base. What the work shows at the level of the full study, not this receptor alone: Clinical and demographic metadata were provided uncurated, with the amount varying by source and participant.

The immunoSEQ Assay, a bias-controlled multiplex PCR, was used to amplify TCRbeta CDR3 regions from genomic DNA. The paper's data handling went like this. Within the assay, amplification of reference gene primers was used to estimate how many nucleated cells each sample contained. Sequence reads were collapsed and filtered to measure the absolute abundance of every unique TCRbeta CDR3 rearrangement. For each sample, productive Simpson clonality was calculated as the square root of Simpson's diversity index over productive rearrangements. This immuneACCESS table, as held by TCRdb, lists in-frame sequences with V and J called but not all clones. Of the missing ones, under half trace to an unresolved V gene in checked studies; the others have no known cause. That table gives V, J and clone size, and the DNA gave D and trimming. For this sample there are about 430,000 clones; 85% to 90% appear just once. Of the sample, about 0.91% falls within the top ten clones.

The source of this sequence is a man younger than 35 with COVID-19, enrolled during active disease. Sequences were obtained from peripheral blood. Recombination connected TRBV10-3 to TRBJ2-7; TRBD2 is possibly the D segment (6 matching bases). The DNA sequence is TGTGCCATCAGTGAGTACGGGGGAGTAGGCGAGCAGTACTTC. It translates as CAISEYGGVGEQYF.